Below are 21 T cell receptor beta chains sequenced from a single sample in a study of T cells in Graves' hyperthyroidism and ophthalmopathy. Using RNA transcripts as the source, TCR beta CDR3 regions were amplified. TCR CDR3 underwent first-round RT-PCR with the HTBI primer set. TCRdb fed the multiplex PCR reads into MiXCR, producing one record per CDR3 protein. The table lists hundreds of thousands of distinct CDR3 sequences, approximately 15% of them singletons. The sample comprised blood. All receptors come from a woman between 25 and 40 years old with Graves' hyperthyroidism that later progressed to Graves' ophthalmopathy.

This clonotype was detected ten times or more. The chain's CDR3 is CASSESTSGGNEQFF. DNA for the CDR3: TGTGCCAGCAGTGAATCGACTAGCGGCGGGAATGAGCAGTTCTTC. The rearrangement joins TRBV25-1 to TRBJ2-1; 9 bases are a match to TRBD2. From germline, CDR1 is MGHDK and CDR2 SYGVNS. V gave up 1 base and J gave up 7 bases; unmatched junction bases: 5. There are 15 residues in the CDR3.

This clonotype was picked up many times. The genes are TRBV12-5 and TRBJ1-2; unclear D gene. The V and J ends lost 6 bases and 0 bases respectively, with 8 bases between them. The CDR3 is made up of 13 amino acids. In germline, CDR1 is LGHNT, CDR2 FRNRAP. This CDR3 is CASGREANYGYTF. The CDR3 bases are TGTGCTAGTGGGCGCGAAGCTAACTATGGCTACACCTTC.

In the case of this clonotype: Germline and junction disagree at one end, which may indicate a read error. The chain is built from TRBV20-1 and TRBJ1-4; possible D gene TRBD1, 5 bases. Per germline, CDR1 DFQATT and CDR2 SNEGSKA (reference sequence). The CDR3 runs 15 residues. As DNA, the CDR3 is TGCGGTGCTCCCCTTTCCGGGACGGGAGATGAAAAACTGTTTTTT. This translates into CGAPLSGTGDEKLFF.

The V gene is TRBV7-9, the J gene TRBJ2-2, with unresolved D. The CDR3 has 14 residues. Germline CDR1 reads SEHNR; CDR2 reads FQNEAQ (reference sequence). V lost 5 bases, J lost 5 bases, and 12 bases lay in between. The CDR3 sequence: CASSRILGTGELFF. The CDR3 DNA sequence: TGTGCCAGCAGCCGGATCTTAGGTACCGGGGAGCTGTTTTTT.

Ten or more counts support this clonotype. The V gene is TRBV19, the J gene TRBJ2-1, with a tentative D call TRBD2 (5 bases). From germline, CDR1 is LNHDA and CDR2 SQIVND (reference sequence). There are 14 residues in the CDR3. V lost 10 bases and J 2 bases, leaving 15 bases between the germline ends. This CDR3 reads CATASPGAYNEQFF. CDR3 coding DNA: TGTGCCACCGCGAGCCCCGGGGCCTACAATGAGCAGTTCTTC.

This clonotype was seen a few times. The chain is built from TRBV7-2 and TRBJ2-7; TRBD2 might be the D (5 bases). This CDR3 has 14 amino acids. CDR1 and CDR2 from the germline V gene are SGHTA and FQGNSA. V dropped 6 bases and J dropped 3 bases, with 15 bases sitting between them. CDR3 nucleotides: TGTGCCAGCAGGAGGGCCTTGAGCGGCTACGAGCAGTACTTC. Translation: CASRRALSGYEQYF.

Only a few counts were recorded for this clonotype. V gene TRBV15 combines with J gene TRBJ2-7; D is possibly TRBD2 (5 bases). CDR3 length: 12 residues. The germline CDR1 and CDR2 sequences are LNHNV and YYDKDF (reference sequence). V lost 5 bases and J 3 bases, leaving 8 bases between the germline ends. CDR3 sequence: CATSLAGYEQYF. The CDR3 DNA reads as TGTGCCACCAGCTTGGCGGGCTACGAGCAGTACTTC.

The CDR3 sequence: CASRTLAGNSYEQYF. In nucleotides, the CDR3 is TGTGCCAGCAGGACCCTAGCGGGGAACTCCTACGAGCAGTACTTC. The J gene is TRBJ2-7, the V gene TRBV3-1; 9 nucleotides line up with TRBD2. The germline CDR1 and CDR2 sequences are LGHDT and YNNKEL (reference sequence). This CDR3 is 15 amino acids long. The V gene end was trimmed by 6 bases and the J gene end by 0 bases; junction bases not matched to a gene: 6.

The CDR3 bases are TGCAGTGCTAGTGTAGGGGGCGAGAGCAATCAGCCCCAGCATTTT. It encodes CSASVGGESNQPQHF. The genes are TRBV20-1 and TRBJ1-5, with 7 bases matching TRBD1. From germline, CDR1 is DFQATT and CDR2 SNEGSKA (reference sequence). The V segment lost 3 bases and the J segment 1 base; nucleotides outside the gene matches: 6. This CDR3 contains 15 residues.

There are a few counts of this clonotype. The chain couples TRBV7-2 to TRBJ2-7; D is unresolved. The CDR3 has 15 amino acids. Trimming removed 3 bases from V and 6 bases from J, with 18 bases in between. In germline, CDR1 is SGHTA, CDR2 FQGNSA. The CDR3, as DNA: TGTGCCAGCAGCTTTAAGGGCAGTTCCTTAAGCGAGCAGTACTTC. Its protein is CASSFKGSSLSEQYF.

There are many counts of this clonotype. This chain links TRBV9 with TRBJ1-1, with D uncertain. V was pared by 0 bases and J by 2 bases, with 11 bases between. In germline, CDR1 is SGDLS, CDR2 YYNGEE. This CDR3 is 15 amino acids long. CDR3 loop: CASSVGGFSNTEAFF. DNA of the CDR3: TGTGCCAGCAGCGTAGGAGGCTTTAGCAACACTGAAGCTTTCTTT.

In its sample, this clonotype was seen a few times. A read error may explain this, as a much larger clone is one base away. The CDR3 end shows no conserved phenylalanine or tryptophan, and so a read error is likely. The chain has TRBV2 and TRBJ2-7; TRBD1 matches at 7 bases. CDR1 is SNHLY and CDR2 is FYNNEI in the germline V gene. The CDR3 extends over 13 amino acids. V gave up 4 bases and J gave up 6 bases; unmatched junction bases: 6. CDR3 residues: CASSAGQATEQYL. CDR3 in DNA: TGTGCCAGCAGTGCAGGACAGGCGACCGAGCAGTACCTC.

This clonotype was counted only a few times. The chain employs TRBV28 and TRBJ2-3; TRBD1 matches 7 bases. The germline V gene encodes CDR1 MDHEN and CDR2 SYDVKM. This CDR3 comprises 13 residues. The V segment lost 10 bases and the J segment 5 bases; nucleotides outside the gene matches: 9. The chain's CDR3 is CATETGSRDTQYF. The CDR3 nucleotides read TGTGCCACCGAGACAGGGTCAAGAGATACGCAGTATTTT.

As concerns this clonotype: A much larger clone is a single base away; this may be a read error. This chain joins TRBV20-1 and TRBJ1-2, with a tentative D call TRBD1 (5 bases). Trimming took 5 bases from V and 0 from J, leaving 13 bases between them. The CDR3 totals 14 residues. Germline CDR1 is DFQATT and CDR2 is SNEGSKA (reference sequence). In DNA, the CDR3 is TGCAGTGCTCGAGGGGCAGTTCCTAACTATGGCTACACCTTC. Amino acids: CSARGAVPNYGYTF.

This chain uses TRBV6-1 with TRBJ2-7; D may be TRBD1 (5 bases). This CDR3 contains 13 residues. The germline V gene encodes CDR1 MNHNS and CDR2 SASEGT. V was cut by 2 bases and J by 4 bases, with 9 bases left in between. The CDR3 here is CASSENRQYEQYF. DNA of the CDR3: TGTGCCAGCAGTGAAAACAGGCAGTACGAGCAGTACTTC.

This clonotype appeared many times. The chain has TRBV18 and TRBJ1-2; D possibly corresponds to TRBD1 (5 bases). V lost 1 base, J lost 3 bases, and 15 bases lay in between. The CDR3 runs to 16 residues. Per germline, CDR1 KGHSH and CDR2 LQKENI. This CDR3 reads CASSPRTYGGDYGYTF. In nucleotides, the CDR3 is TGTGCCAGCTCACCACGAACCTATGGGGGGGACTATGGCTACACCTTC.

This clonotype was counted at least ten times. This rearrangement joins TRBV10-3 to TRBJ1-1, with D possibly being TRBD1 (6 bases). Trimming left V 7 bases short and J 0 bases short, with 18 bases between. CDR1 and CDR2 from the germline V gene are ENHRY and SYGVKD. This CDR3 has 16 residues. The CDR3 region has the DNA TGTGCCATCACTTCATATCCGGGGGCCATGAACACTGAAGCTTTCTTT. The encoded protein is CAITSYPGAMNTEAFF.

This clonotype was seen many times. J is TRBJ2-7 and V is TRBV6-5; no reliable D call. V lost 0 bases to trimming and J lost 2 bases, with 14 bases between them. The CDR3 consists of 16 residues. The germline V gene encodes CDR1 MNHEY and CDR2 SVGAGI. The CDR3 sequence is CASSYSRPNQAYEQYF. Here the CDR3 DNA reads TGTGCCAGCAGTTACTCGAGGCCCAACCAGGCCTACGAGCAGTACTTC.

The chain is built from TRBV7-9 and TRBJ1-2; TRBD1 might be the D (6 bases). Germline-derived CDR1 and CDR2 are SEHNR and FQNEAQ (reference sequence). There are 12 residues in the CDR3. Deletions cut 9 bases from V and 3 bases from J, with 11 bases between. The CDR3 region has the DNA TGTGCCAGTTGGGGGCCGGACTATGGCTACACCTTC. This codes for CASWGPDYGYTF. Combining the CDR3 with reference TRBV7-9 and TRBJ1-2 gives the whole variable domain DTGVSQNPRHKITKRGQNVTFRCDPISEHNRLYWYRQTLGQGPEFLTYFQNEAQLEKSRLLSDRFSAERPKGSFSTLEIQRTEQGDSAMYLCASWGPDYGYTFGSGTRLTVV.

This clonotype has at least ten counts. V and J are TRBV27 and TRBJ2-7; 7 bases fit TRBD1. The CDR3 runs to 12 residues. The ends lost 8 bases at V and 2 bases at J; junction bases unmatched: 3. In germline, CDR1 is MNHEY, CDR2 SMNVEV (reference sequence). The CDR3 loop is CASQGQTYEQYF. The CDR3 DNA follows: TGTGCCAGCCAGGGACAGACCTACGAGCAGTACTTC.

In its sample, this clonotype was seen many times. CDR3 bases: TGCGCCAGCAGCTCCGGACGGGGGAACACTGAAGCTTTCTTT. Protein sequence: CASSSGRGNTEAFF. The V gene is TRBV5-1, the J gene TRBJ1-1; D not certain. The V gene lost 3 bases and the J gene lost 1 base, with 10 bases spanning the gap. Germline CDR1 reads SGHRS; CDR2 reads YFSETQ. The CDR3 has 14 residues.